Listed below are T cell receptor beta chains from one sample, sequenced in a study of blood T cell repertoires in COVID-19. The assay was immunoSEQ multiplex PCR, and TCRdb's table has in-frame clones only and misses some. The table lists some 190,000 clones, around 83% of them singletons, with approximately 3% in the top ten. Source material: PBMCs or T cells enriched from blood (not recorded which). The receptors were gathered from a woman aged 25 to 39 who had been exposed to COVID-19. CDR3s include the opening cysteine and the closing phenylalanine or tryptophan. D genes are given only for firm matches. Clone size is shown for a subset of rows, as once, few, many or a class of expanded clone.

j_call,clone_size,v_call,d_call,cdr3_nt,cdr3_aa
TRBJ2-7,few,TRBV9,-,TGTGCCAGCAGCGTTGGGGCAGCCGGCTCCTACGAGCAGTACTTC,CASSVGAAGSYEQYF
TRBJ1-4,-,TRBV11-2,-,TGTGCCAGCAGCTTGTCTGCAGGGCTTATTGAAAAACTGTTTTTT,CASSLSAGLIEKLFF
TRBJ1-2,-,TRBV9,TRBD1,TGTGCCAGCAGCCGGGGGGACAGGAGCCCCACCTTC,CASSRGDRSPTF
TRBJ2-2,-,TRBV7-8,-,TGTGCCAGCAGCTTAGATCCCTCGCAGGCGAACACCGGGGAGCTGTTTTTT,CASSLDPSQANTGELFF
TRBJ2-7,-,TRBV29-1,-,TGCAGCGTTGATCTAGGGGTTGGGGCGTACGAGCAGTACTTC,CSVDLGVGAYEQYF
TRBJ1-3,once,TRBV6-1,-,TGTGCCAGCAGTGAATTGAGGGGGAGAAGGGGGAGTGGAAACACCATATATTTT,CASSELRGRRGSGNTIYF
TRBJ1-4,few,TRBV5-1,-,TGCGCCAGCAGCCCCCTGGGGGGGGCTTTGGATGAAAAACTGTTTTTT,CASSPLGGALDEKLFF
TRBJ1-1,-,TRBV5-4,-,TGTGCCAGCAGCCTCCTAAGGGGCACTGAAGCTTTCTTT,CASSLLRGTEAFF
TRBJ1-5,-,TRBV9,-,TGTGCCAGCAGCGGGGGCGGGGACAGCAATCAGCCCCAGCATTTT,CASSGGGDSNQPQHF
TRBJ1-2,-,TRBV27,-,TGTGCCAGCAGTTCTTCCCCCACTCCTTTCTATGGCTACACCTTC,CASSSSPTPFYGYTF
TRBJ1-2,-,TRBV6-1,-,TGTGCCAGCAGTGATCGAGGATTTTATGGCTACACCTTC,CASSDRGFYGYTF
TRBJ1-5,-,TRBV9,-,TGTGCCAGCAGCGTAGGACAGGAAACTGGGGGGGGGCCCCAGCATTTT,CASSVGQETGGGPQHF
TRBJ1-3,-,TRBV29-1,-,TGCAGCGTCGTGGACGTTGTGGCAGGGGCCTCTGGAAACACCATATATTTT,CSVVDVVAGASGNTIYF
TRBJ2-7,once,TRBV5-6,TRBD2,TGTGCCAGCAGCCCCCAACGGGGACTAGGAAGGTACTTC,CASSPQRGLGRYF
TRBJ2-7,-,TRBV12-3/TRBV12-4,-,TGTGCCAGCAGTTCAATCTACGAGCAGTACTTC,CASSSIYEQYF
TRBJ1-1,-,TRBV7-9,-,TGTGCCAGCAGCCCGACTTCAGGGTTGGGCACTGAAGCTTTCTTT,CASSPTSGLGTEAFF
TRBJ2-1,-,TRBV9,-,TGTGCCAGCAGCTTGCGGGACAGCTACAATGAGCAGTTCTTC,CASSLRDSYNEQFF
TRBJ2-7,-,TRBV9,-,TGTGCCAGCAGCGTAGGGGCCTCCTACGAGCAGTACTTC,CASSVGASYEQYF
TRBJ2-7,-,TRBV4-3,TRBD1,TGCGCCAGCAGCCAGGGCCCGGGACAGGCAAGCTACGAGCAGTACTTC,CASSQGPGQASYEQYF
TRBJ1-2,once,TRBV5-1,-,TGCGCCAGCAGCTTGGCAGGGGATGGCTACACCTTC,CASSLAGDGYTF
TRBJ1-2,-,TRBV12-3/TRBV12-4,-,TGTGCCAGCAGTTTAGATCAGGACTATGGCTACACCTTC,CASSLDQDYGYTF
TRBJ2-7,-,TRBV7-9,-,TGTGCCAGCAGGCTGAGGCCCTCCGACGAGCAGTACTTC,CASRLRPSDEQYF
TRBJ2-5,-,TRBV11-1,TRBD2,TGTGCCAGCAGCTTAGGCAGCGGGGGGGCCCAAGAGACCCAGTACTTC,CASSLGSGGAQETQYF
TRBJ1-1,-,TRBV5-1,TRBD1,TGCGCCAGCAGCCCGGCGGAGGGGGCGGTCAGTGAAGCTTTCTTT,CASSPAEGAVSEAFF
TRBJ2-1,-,TRBV5-5,-,TGTGCCAGCAGCCCGGCGGGAACAAGCGATGAGCAGTTCTTC,CASSPAGTSDEQFF
TRBJ2-4,-,TRBV6-5,-,TGTGCCAGCAGTTACGGGGGGGCAGCCAAAAACATTCAGTACTTC,CASSYGGAAKNIQYF
TRBJ1-2,-,TRBV7-6,-,TGTGCCAGCAGCAAAGACTTCAACATGTATGGCTACACCTTC,CASSKDFNMYGYTF
TRBJ2-1,-,TRBV9,TRBD1,TGTGCCAGCAGCGTAACAAACTCCCAGGGGGCCAACGGTGAGCAGTTCTTC,CASSVTNSQGANGEQFF
TRBJ1-4,-,TRBV27,TRBD1,TGTGCCAGCAGTCCGCAGGGGGCAACTAATGAAAAACTGTTTTTT,CASSPQGATNEKLFF
TRBJ2-3,-,TRBV10-3,-,TGTGCCATCAGTGATAGGGGGTTGAGCACAGATACGCAGTATTTT,CAISDRGLSTDTQYF
TRBJ1-5,-,TRBV5-6,TRBD1,TGTGCCAGCAGCCCCTCACAGGGGTCGCTACATCAGCCCCAGCATTTT,CASSPSQGSLHQPQHF
TRBJ2-6,-,TRBV7-3,-,TGTGCCAGCAGCCCAACAGGGACCGGGGCCAACGTCCTGACTTTC,CASSPTGTGANVLTF
TRBJ2-7,-,TRBV5-1,-,TGCGCCAGCAGCTTGGAGGCAGGGTTCTCCGAGCAGTACTTC,CASSLEAGFSEQYF
TRBJ2-7,-,TRBV18,-,TGTGCCAGCCGCACGGGCTACGAGCAGTACTTC,CASRTGYEQYF
TRBJ2-3,-,TRBV3-1/TRBV3-2,TRBD2,TGTGCCACCCGGGGGGAGCTCACAGATACGCAGTATTTT,CATRGELTDTQYF